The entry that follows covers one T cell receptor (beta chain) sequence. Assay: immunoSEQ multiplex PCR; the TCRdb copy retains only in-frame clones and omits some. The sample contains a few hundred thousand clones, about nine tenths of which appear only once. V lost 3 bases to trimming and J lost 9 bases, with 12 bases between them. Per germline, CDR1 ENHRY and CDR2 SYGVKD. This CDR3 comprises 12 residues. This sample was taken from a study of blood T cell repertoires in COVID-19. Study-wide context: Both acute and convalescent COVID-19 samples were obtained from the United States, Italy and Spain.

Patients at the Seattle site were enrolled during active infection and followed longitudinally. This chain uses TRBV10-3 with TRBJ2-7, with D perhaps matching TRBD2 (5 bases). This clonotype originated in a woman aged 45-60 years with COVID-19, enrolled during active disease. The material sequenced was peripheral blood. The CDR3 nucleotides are TGTGCCATCAGTGAAGCTCCTGAGGGGCAGTACTTC. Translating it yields CAISEAPEGQYF.